The 28 T cell receptor beta chains in this list originate from one sample, sequenced in a study of T cell responses to AZD1222 COVID-19 vaccine. The table came from immunoSEQ multiplex PCR; TCRdb's copy has only in-frame clones and leaves some out. The data show approximately 75,000 clones, around 90% seen once. Sequenced here: peripheral blood, sampled 28 days after the second AZD1222 dose. All receptors derive from an adult who received the AZD1222 COVID-19 vaccine.

The V and J genes are TRBV18 and TRBJ2-4, with 8 bases matching TRBD1. CDR1 and CDR2 from the germline V gene are KGHSH and LQKENI. The trim removed 6 bases at V and 5 bases at J, leaving 9 bases unmatched. The length of the CDR3 is 15 residues. CDR3 bases: TGTGCCAGCTCCCACAGGGGGGTGTACGAAAACATTCAGTACTTC. Protein product: CASSHRGVYENIQYF. Full variable domain (outside the CDR3, taken from reference TRBV18 and TRBJ2-4): NAGVMQNPRHLVRRRGQEARLRCSPMKGHSHVYWYRQLPEEGLKFMVYLQKENIIDESGMPKERFSAEFPKEGPSILRIQQVVRGDSAAYFCASSHRGVYENIQYFGAGTRLSVL.

This sequence joins TRBV29-1 and TRBJ1-1, with D uncertain. The CDR3 totals 14 residues. The V end lost 6 bases, the J end lost 6 bases, and 20 bases lay between the germline ends. Per the germline V gene, CDR1 is SQVTM and CDR2 is ANQGSEA. The CDR3 protein is CSVRRRTQEAEAFF. The CDR3 DNA sequence: TGCAGCGTCCGAAGGAGGACCCAAGAAGCTGAAGCTTTCTTT.

V is TRBV7-8 and J is TRBJ1-1; no clear D. The CDR3 runs 16 residues. In germline, CDR1 is SGHVS, CDR2 FQNEAQ. V lost 3 bases, J lost 4 bases, and 18 bases lay in between. CDR3 residues: CASSLVGIERGTEAFF. The DNA of the CDR3 is TGTGCCAGCAGCTTGGTCGGCATCGAACGGGGCACTGAAGCTTTCTTT. The whole variable domain, filled in from reference TRBV7-8 and TRBJ1-1, reads GAGVSQSPRYKVAKRGQDVALRCDPISGHVSLFWYQQALGQGPEFLTYFQNEAQLDKSGLPSDRFFAERPEGSVSTLKIQRTQQEDSAVYLCASSLVGIERGTEAFFGQGTRLTVV.

V gene TRBV12-3 or TRBV12-4 combines with J gene TRBJ1-1; no definite D call. CDR3 length: 12 amino acids. V was trimmed by 2 bases and J by 5 bases, leaving 6 bases between them. The CDR3 coding sequence is TGTGCCAGCAGTTTAAGTCGGACTGAAGCTTTCTTT. Its translation is CASSLSRTEAFF.

The V and J genes are TRBV18 and TRBJ1-5; 7 bases are shared with TRBD1. Germline V gene lookup returns CDR1 KGHSH and CDR2 LQKENI. Unmatched junction bases numbered 4, after V lost 2 bases and J lost 3 bases. This CDR3 comprises 15 residues. CDR3 nucleotides: TGTGCCAGCTCACCAGCCGGGACAGTCAATCAGCCCCAGCATTTT. This encodes CASSPAGTVNQPQHF.

In its sample, this clone was seen once. The rearrangement joins TRBV19 to TRBJ2-1, with 13 bases aligning to TRBD2. The CDR3 is 16 residues long. V lost 3 bases and J lost 7; bases outside the gene matches: 6. The germline gives CDR1 LNHDA, CDR2 SQIVND (reference sequence). DNA for the CDR3: TGTGCCAGTAGTATCCGGACTAGCGGGGGCCGGAATGAGCAGTTCTTC. Translated: CASSIRTSGGRNEQFF.

V is TRBV19 and J is TRBJ1-2; no firm D call. This CDR3 has 13 residues. Per the germline V gene, CDR1 is LNHDA and CDR2 is SQIVND (reference sequence). V dropped 11 bases and J dropped 6 bases, with 19 bases sitting between them. Here the CDR3 reads CASRTSPGDGYTF. The CDR3 DNA follows: TGTGCCTCCCGAACCAGCCCCGGGGATGGCTACACCTTC.

This clone was seen once. The rearrangement links TRBV5-6 to TRBJ2-7; no firm D call. Germline V gene lookup returns CDR1 SGHDT and CDR2 YYEEEE. The V gene lost 1 base and the J gene lost 0 bases, with 11 bases spanning the gap. CDR3 length: 15 amino acids. CDR3 loop: CASSLRSYYSYEQYF. Written as DNA, the CDR3 is TGTGCCAGCAGCTTGAGGTCGTATTACTCCTACGAGCAGTACTTC.

This clone was counted once. The rearrangement links TRBV19 to TRBJ1-4, with D possibly TRBD1 on 6 matching bases. The CDR3 has 19 residues. V dropped 4 bases and J dropped 2 bases, with 23 bases sitting between them. Looked up from germline, CDR1 is LNHDA and CDR2 is SQIVND (reference sequence). The CDR3 sequence: CASSTNPVDDRRTNEKLFF. DNA of the CDR3: TGTGCCAGTAGTACCAACCCCGTAGATGACAGGCGGACTAATGAAAAACTGTTTTTT. The full variable domain, its missing parts supplied by reference TRBV19 and TRBJ1-4, is DGGITQSPKYLFRKEGQNVTLSCEQNLNHDAMYWYRQDPGQGLRLIYYSQIVNDFQKGDIAEGYSVSREKKESFPLTVTSAQKNPTAFYLCASSTNPVDDRRTNEKLFFGSGTQLSVL.

V usage is TRBV30 and J usage is TRBJ2-7; 8 bases line up with TRBD1. CDR1 and CDR2 (germline): GTSNPN, SVGIG (reference sequence). V trimming: 2 bases; J trimming: 3 bases; junction bases outside the gene matches: 6. CDR3 length equals 14 residues. CDR3 amino acids: CAWSRYRGFYEQYF. The CDR3 nucleotides are TGTGCCTGGAGTCGCTACAGGGGGTTCTACGAGCAGTACTTC.

The J gene is TRBJ2-6, the V gene TRBV5-1, with D possibly matching TRBD1 (6 bases). Per the germline V gene, CDR1 is SGHRS and CDR2 is YFSETQ. V was pared by 9 bases and J by 2 bases, with 15 bases between. The CDR3 extends over 15 amino acids. CDR3 sequence reads: CATRQGSPGANVLTF. The DNA of the CDR3 is TGCGCCACCCGCCAGGGGTCGCCTGGGGCCAACGTCCTGACTTTC.

This chain links TRBV6-5 with TRBJ2-7; unclear D gene. The length of the CDR3 is 14 residues. The germline V gene encodes CDR1 MNHEY and CDR2 SVGAGI. V lost 0 bases to trimming and J lost 3 bases, with 9 bases between them. In DNA, the CDR3 is TGTGCCAGCAGTTACTCAGACATAATCTACGAGCAGTACTTC. The encoded protein is CASSYSDIIYEQYF.

The chain combines TRBV12-5 with TRBJ2-2, with 7 bases matching TRBD2. Germline assignment: CDR1 LGHNT and CDR2 FRNRAP. This CDR3 region has 18 residues. The V segment lost 0 bases and the J segment 3 bases; nucleotides outside the gene matches: 10. The CDR3 region is CASGLVGEGTADTGELFF. DNA of the CDR3: TGTGCTAGTGGTTTGGTGGGGGAGGGGACCGCGGACACCGGGGAGCTGTTTTTT.

J is TRBJ1-4 and V is TRBV5-1; a weak D match, TRBD1 (5 bases). This CDR3 contains 13 residues. Germline V gene sequence: CDR1 SGHRS, CDR2 YFSETQ. V lost 0 bases and J 8 bases, leaving 8 bases between the germline ends. CDR3 nucleotides: TGCGCCAGCAGCTTGGGGAAGGGGGAAAAACTGTTTTTT. Amino acids: CASSLGKGEKLFF.

This chain links TRBV6-5 with TRBJ1-2; the D is unclear. This CDR3 contains 14 residues. V lost 7 bases and J 2 bases, leaving 14 bases between the germline ends. Germline-derived CDR1 and CDR2 are MNHEY and SVGAGI. The CDR3 loop is CASNLGTSNYGYTF. DNA for the CDR3: TGTGCCAGCAATTTAGGCACATCAAACTATGGCTACACCTTC.

The rearrangement uses TRBV24-1 and TRBJ2-7; D might be TRBD1 (5 bases). The germline V gene has CDR1 KGHDR and CDR2 SFDVKD. Trimming removed 7 bases at V and 4 bases at J, with 13 bases between. The CDR3 is made up of 13 amino acids. For the CDR3, the DNA is TGTGCCACCAGCCCCAAGGGGTTGTACGAGCAGTACTTC. It encodes CATSPKGLYEQYF.

This clone came up once. The chain carries TRBV7-9 and TRBJ2-3; 10 bases match TRBD2. The ends lost 3 bases at V and 3 bases at J; junction bases unmatched: 9. The CDR3 runs to 17 residues. Germline lookup yields CDR1 SEHNR and CDR2 FQNEAQ (reference sequence). CDR3 region: CASSLSQRGGRTDTQYF. Written as DNA, the CDR3 is TGTGCCAGCAGCTTGTCCCAGCGGGGGGGCCGGACAGATACGCAGTATTTT.

V usage is TRBV5-1 and J usage is TRBJ2-1; the D gene is possibly TRBD1 (6 bases). V lost 0 bases, J lost 4 bases, and 14 bases lay in between. Per the germline V gene, CDR1 is SGHRS and CDR2 is YFSETQ. The CDR3 spans 16 residues. CDR3 nucleotide sequence: TGCGCCAGCAGCTTGGAGGGACATAACATTTACAATGAGCAGTTCTTC. Its translation is CASSLEGHNIYNEQFF.

The chain joins TRBV19 to TRBJ1-1; no firm D call. Germline lookup yields CDR1 LNHDA and CDR2 SQIVND (reference sequence). The CDR3 has 16 residues. V lost 6 bases to trimming and J lost 5 bases, with 22 bases between them. The CDR3 is CASRVDPGGALTEAFF. The CDR3 DNA follows: TGTGCCAGTAGGGTGGACCCCGGAGGAGCTTTAACTGAAGCTTTCTTT.

V gene TRBV18 combines with J gene TRBJ1-5, with D possibly matching TRBD1 (5 bases). Trimming left V 3 bases short and J 0 bases short, with 9 bases between. The CDR3 sequence is 15 residues long. CDR1 and CDR2 from the germline V gene are KGHSH and LQKENI. The CDR3 protein is CASSPGVGSNQPQHF. In DNA form, the CDR3 reads TGTGCCAGCTCACCGGGGGTTGGTAGCAATCAGCCCCAGCATTTT.

The chain has TRBV5-1 and TRBJ1-4; D uncertain. The CDR3 totals 14 residues. Trimming shortened V by 1 base and J by 3 bases, and 7 bases separated the two germline ends. Germline-derived CDR1 and CDR2 are SGHRS and YFSETQ. CDR3 sequence: CASSLQASNEKLFF. In DNA form, the CDR3 reads TGCGCCAGCAGCTTGCAGGCATCTAATGAAAAACTGTTTTTT.

This clone was seen just once. The V call is TRBV7-3, the J call TRBJ1-6; D unresolved. Germline V gives CDR1 SGHTA, CDR2 FQGTGA. V was shortened by 3 bases and J by 8 bases, with 14 bases between the two germline ends. The CDR3 is 15 amino acids. CDR3 loop: CASSLTAALHSPLHF. The CDR3 coding sequence is TGTGCCAGCAGCTTGACGGCCGCATTACATTCACCCCTCCACTTT.

The chain couples TRBV6-5 to TRBJ1-1, with D uncertain. This CDR3 has 14 amino acids. Germline V gene sequence: CDR1 MNHEY, CDR2 SVGAGI. Trimming cost V 4 bases and J 3 bases, with 12 bases left between them. The DNA for the CDR3 is TGTGCCAGCAGTTTGGCCAGGAGATACACTGAAGCTTTCTTT. This sequence encodes CASSLARRYTEAFF.

This clone was observed once. The rearrangement links TRBV7-9 to TRBJ2-3; D remains ambiguous. This CDR3 comprises 13 residues. V gave up 2 bases and J gave up 4 bases, with 7 bases separating them. The germline CDR1 and CDR2 sequences are SEHNR and FQNEAQ (reference sequence). Written as DNA, the CDR3 is TGTGCCAGCAGCTTATTTGCGGCAGATACGCAGTATTTT. Translating gives CASSLFAADTQYF.

The chain joins TRBV4-2 to TRBJ2-1, with TRBD2 identical over 13 bases. CDR1 and CDR2 (germline): LGHNA, YNFKEQ. With 0 bases clipped from V and 7 bases from J, the junction kept 6 bases outside the gene matches. The CDR3 length is 17 residues. The CDR3 nucleotides read TGTGCCAGCAGCCAAGAAACTAGCGGGGGGGCCGGGAATGAGCAGTTCTTC. It codes for CASSQETSGGAGNEQFF.

The gene calls are TRBV9 and TRBJ1-6; D may be TRBD1 (6 bases). Deletions cut 7 bases from V and 0 bases from J, with 11 bases between. Germline V CDR1 and CDR2: SGDLS, YYNGEE. This CDR3 contains 15 residues. CDR3 sequence reads: CASGGPSSYNSPLHF. CDR3 sequence (DNA): TGTGCCAGCGGGGGGCCGAGCTCCTATAATTCACCCCTCCACTTT.

The chain has TRBV14 and TRBJ2-7; 14 bases are shared with TRBD2. The trim removed 1 base at V and 1 base at J, leaving 3 bases unmatched. The CDR3 contains 17 residues. Germline CDR1 SGHDN, CDR2 FVKESK. The CDR3 loop is CASSQVGLAGGSYEQYF. The CDR3 nucleotides read TGTGCCAGCAGCCAAGTCGGACTAGCGGGGGGTTCCTACGAGCAGTACTTC.

The gene calls are TRBV27 and TRBJ1-4, with D possibly matching TRBD1 (5 bases). Trimming took 1 base from V and 3 from J, leaving 9 bases between them. Looked up from germline, CDR1 is MNHEY and CDR2 is SMNVEV (reference sequence). The CDR3 covers 15 residues. CDR3 coding DNA: TGTGCCAGCAGTTTATTGGGGGAACCTAATGAAAAACTGTTTTTT. This gives the protein CASSLLGEPNEKLFF.